One sample yielded the 13 T cell receptor beta chains listed below, sequenced in a study of blood T cell repertoires in COVID-19 (dated by TCRdb to 2020 to 2021). Library generation was performed with the immunoSEQ multiplex PCR assay. Imported from immuneACCESS, the table was reduced by TCRdb to in-frame sequences with V and J called. These copies leave out some clones; in studies compared against another copy, an unresolved V gene accounts for under half, and the cause of the remainder is not known. The sample table shows some 30,000 clones, and 70% to 90% are seen once. Together, the top ten hold around 28% of the sample. Sequencing input: peripheral blood. Receptors were obtained from an elderly woman with COVID-19, enrolled during active disease.

This chain links TRBV10-2 with TRBJ2-3; tentative D call: TRBD2 (6 bases). The length of the CDR3 is 11 residues. CDR1 is WSHSY and CDR2 is SAAADI in the germline V gene. Trimming stripped 6 bases from V and 8 bases from J, with 9 bases between. The DNA of the CDR3 is TGCGCCAGCAGCGAGGGAGGTACGCAGTATTTT. Translation: CASSEGGTQYF.

The chain is built from TRBV6-5 and TRBJ1-4, with TRBD1 matching 8 bases. This CDR3 is built from 15 residues. V was pared by 8 bases and J by 8 bases, with 13 bases of the junction left unmatched. Germline V gene lookup returns CDR1 MNHEY and CDR2 SVGAGI. DNA for the CDR3: TGTGCCAGCGCCCCAATACAGGGGGTCGGGGAAAAACTGTTTTTT. Translation gives CASAPIQGVGEKLFF.

J is TRBJ2-5 and V is TRBV5-1, with D possibly being TRBD2 (6 bases). The V gene lost 0 bases and the J gene lost 3 bases, with 9 bases spanning the gap. This CDR3 is 14 amino acids long. Germline-derived CDR1 and CDR2 are SGHRS and YFSETQ. The CDR3 nucleotides are TGCGCCAGCAGCTTGGAGGGAGGTAAAGAGACCCAGTACTTC. This encodes CASSLEGGKETQYF.

The gene calls are TRBV6-5 and TRBJ1-1, with 7 bases lining up with TRBD1. The CDR3 is 13 residues long. Trimming at V came to 8 bases and at J to 4 bases, leaving 7 bases not matched to a gene. Germline V lookup: CDR1 MNHEY, CDR2 SVGAGI. The CDR3 DNA reads as TGTGCCAGCCAGCTCGACAGGGTCACTGAAGCTTTCTTT. This translates into CASQLDRVTEAFF.

The chain's CDR3 is CASSIVPREGSPLHF. The DNA of the CDR3 is TGTGCCAGTAGTATAGTCCCCAGGGAGGGATCACCCCTCCACTTT. The rearrangement links TRBV19 to TRBJ1-6; the D gene is possibly TRBD1 (5 bases). Germline V gives CDR1 LNHDA, CDR2 SQIVND (reference sequence). This CDR3 has 15 amino acids. The germline V and J ends were trimmed by 1 base and 10 bases, with 14 bases remaining between them. Drawing the rest from reference TRBV19 and TRBJ1-6, the complete variable domain is DGGITQSPKYLFRKEGQNVTLSCEQNLNHDAMYWYRQDPGQGLRLIYYSQIVNDFQKGDIAEGYSVSREKKESFPLTVTSAQKNPTAFYLCASSIVPREGSPLHFGNGTRLTVT.

The chain is built from TRBV6-5 and TRBJ2-5; TRBD1 matches 7 bases. The CDR3 runs to 13 residues. V lost 6 bases, J lost 2 bases, and 3 bases stayed unmatched. CDR1 is MNHEY and CDR2 is SVGAGI in the germline V gene. As DNA, the CDR3 is TGTGCCAGCAGAAACAGGGGACAAGAGACCCAGTACTTC. The encoded protein is CASRNRGQETQYF.

This rearrangement joins TRBV10-3 to TRBJ2-7; TRBD1 matches 9 bases. The ends lost 8 bases at V and 1 base at J; junction bases unmatched: 3. Germline CDR1 and CDR2: ENHRY and SYGVKD. This CDR3 is built from 13 residues. The CDR3 protein is CAIGTGSSYEQYF. The CDR3 bases are TGTGCCATCGGGACAGGGAGTTCCTACGAGCAGTACTTC.

This chain joins TRBV7-8 and TRBJ2-7, with a possible D match to TRBD1 (6 bases). Per the germline V gene, CDR1 is SGHVS and CDR2 is FQNEAQ. V was trimmed by 0 bases and J by 2 bases, leaving 8 bases between them. The CDR3 consists of 14 residues. The CDR3 sequence is CASSLAHRAYEQYF. CDR3 DNA: TGTGCCAGCAGCTTAGCACACAGGGCCTACGAGCAGTACTTC. The full variable domain, in which reference TRBV7-8 and TRBJ2-7 provide the parts outside the CDR3, is GAGVSQSPRYKVAKRGQDVALRCDPISGHVSLFWYQQALGQGPEFLTYFQNEAQLDKSGLPSDRFFAERPEGSVSTLKIQRTQQEDSAVYLCASSLAHRAYEQYFGPGTRLTVT.

The count of this clone is one. The gene calls are TRBV6-5 and TRBJ2-3, with 8 positions matching TRBD2. V dropped 5 bases and J dropped 9; count of bases not matched to a gene: 4. Germline V gene lookup returns CDR1 MNHEY and CDR2 SVGAGI. The CDR3 has 12 amino acids. The CDR3 bases are TGTGCCAGCAGTATCCGGGGGGGCACGCAGTATTTT. Translated, it gives CASSIRGGTQYF.

This chain joins TRBV30 and TRBJ2-5; 8 nucleotides align to TRBD2. CDR1 GTSNPN and CDR2 SVGIG come from the germline V gene (reference sequence). The CDR3 loop spans 16 amino acids. Trimming at V came to 1 base and at J to 5 bases, leaving 12 bases not matched to a gene. CDR3 protein: CAWSGRRGGLRETQYF. CDR3 DNA sequence: TGTGCCTGGAGTGGGAGACGGGGGGGCCTTAGGGAGACCCAGTACTTC.

This sequence joins TRBV4-1 and TRBJ2-1; 15 bases align to TRBD2. This CDR3 is 16 amino acids long. The V and J ends lost 4 bases and 7 bases, in that order; junction bases with no gene match: 5. Germline values: CDR1 MGHRA, CDR2 YSYEKL. The chain's CDR3 is CASSPGLAGGSNEQFF. CDR3 DNA: TGCGCCAGCAGCCCAGGACTAGCGGGGGGGTCAAATGAGCAGTTCTTC.

This clone appeared once. The chain employs TRBV2 and TRBJ2-3; weak D call: TRBD2 (6 bases). The CDR3 has 14 amino acids. Trimming shortened V by 7 bases and J by 3 bases, and 14 bases separated the two germline ends. Germline values: CDR1 SNHLY, CDR2 FYNNEI. For the CDR3, the DNA is TGTGCCAGCACGCTAGCGAGCTCAACAGATACGCAGTATTTT. It specifies CASTLASSTDTQYF.

The chain joins TRBV7-2 to TRBJ2-1; D may be TRBD2 (6 bases). The V and J ends lost 2 bases and 6 bases respectively, with 14 bases between them. Per the germline V gene, CDR1 is SGHTA and CDR2 is FQGNSA. This CDR3 has 15 residues. The chain's CDR3 is CASSLIWRGGNEQFF. The CDR3 nucleotides read TGTGCCAGCAGCTTAATATGGCGGGGTGGCAATGAGCAGTTCTTC.